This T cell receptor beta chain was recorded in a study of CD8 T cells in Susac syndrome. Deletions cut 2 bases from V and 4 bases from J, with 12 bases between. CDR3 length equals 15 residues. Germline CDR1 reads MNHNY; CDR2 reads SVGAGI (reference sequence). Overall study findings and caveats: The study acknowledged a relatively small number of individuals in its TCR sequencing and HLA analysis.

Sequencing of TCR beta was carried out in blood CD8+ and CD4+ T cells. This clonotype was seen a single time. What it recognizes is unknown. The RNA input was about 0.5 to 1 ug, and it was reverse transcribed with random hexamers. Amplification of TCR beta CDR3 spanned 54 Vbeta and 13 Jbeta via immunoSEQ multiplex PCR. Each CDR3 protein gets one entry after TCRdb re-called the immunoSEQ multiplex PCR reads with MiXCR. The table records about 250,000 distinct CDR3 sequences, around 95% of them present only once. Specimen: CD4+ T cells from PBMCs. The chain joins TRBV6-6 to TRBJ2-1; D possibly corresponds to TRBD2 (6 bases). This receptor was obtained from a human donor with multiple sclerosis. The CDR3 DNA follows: TGTGCCAGCAGTTACGGGGCTAGCGCGTACAATGAGCAGTTCTTC. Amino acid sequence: CASSYGASAYNEQFF.